One sample yielded the 18 T cell receptor beta chains listed below, sequenced in a study of T cell responses to AZD1222 COVID-19 vaccine. Sequencing used immunoSEQ multiplex PCR; TCRdb keeps in-frame clones, though not all of them. This sample has 100,000 to 150,000 clones, with roughly 89% found just once. Specimen: peripheral blood, collected 28 days after the second AZD1222 dose. All receptors come from an adult who received the AZD1222 COVID-19 vaccine.

The CDR3 DNA reads as TGTGCCAGCAGTTTATCTAGCGGGGGTTTGGTTAGCACAGATACGCAGTATTTT. Its protein product is CASSLSSGGLVSTDTQYF. The rearrangement uses TRBV28 and TRBJ2-3, with TRBD2 identical over 10 bases. The V and J ends lost 1 base and 0 bases, in that order; junction bases with no gene match: 7. CDR1 is MDHEN and CDR2 is SYDVKM in the germline V gene. This CDR3 region has 18 residues.

This chain uses TRBV18 with TRBJ2-2; no reliable D call. Germline loops: CDR1 KGHSH, CDR2 LQKENI. Trimming pared 6 bases from V and 4 bases from J, leaving 9 bases between. The CDR3 consists of 13 residues. The CDR3 loop is CASSQDVTGELFF. The DNA for the CDR3 is TGTGCCAGCTCCCAAGATGTCACCGGGGAGCTGTTTTTT.

V usage is TRBV7-2 and J usage is TRBJ1-4; TRBD1 matches 7 bases. V lost 6 bases, J lost 7 bases, and 8 bases stayed unmatched. CDR3 length: 14 residues. Germline V CDR1 and CDR2: SGHTA, FQGNSA. Here the CDR3 reads CASRERGRGEKLFF. The CDR3 nucleotides read TGTGCCAGCAGGGAAAGGGGGCGCGGTGAAAAACTGTTTTTT.

V and J are TRBV6-5 and TRBJ1-1, with D hard to call. V was cut by 6 bases and J by 3 bases, with 11 bases left in between. This CDR3 contains 13 residues. Germline-derived CDR1 and CDR2 are MNHEY and SVGAGI. CDR3 bases: TGTGCCAGCAGGGCAACCTCGGACACTGAAGCTTTCTTT. It specifies CASRATSDTEAFF.

The V gene is TRBV7-6, the J gene TRBJ1-5; D gene unclear. The ends were cut back, 1 base at V and 6 bases at J, with 10 bases in the middle. CDR3 length: 14 amino acids. CDR1 is SGHVS, CDR2 FNYEAQ, per germline. The CDR3 spells CASSLDRAAQPQHF. The CDR3, as DNA: TGTGCCAGCAGCTTAGACCGGGCGGCTCAGCCCCAGCATTTT.

The V gene is TRBV15, the J gene TRBJ2-6, with TRBD1 matching 7 bases. The V gene's germline CDR1 is LNHNV and CDR2 YYDKDF (reference sequence). This CDR3 has 17 residues. V lost 1 base to trimming and J lost 4 bases; unmatched junction nucleotides: 7. The CDR3 spells CATSRGGQRTGANVLTF. The CDR3 DNA is TGTGCCACCAGCAGAGGGGGACAGAGGACCGGGGCCAACGTCCTGACTTTC.

The rearrangement uses TRBV27 and TRBJ1-2; D gene unclear. The CDR3 spans 15 residues. Germline values: CDR1 MNHEY, CDR2 SMNVEV (reference sequence). Trimming shortened V by 4 bases and J by 8 bases, and 20 bases separated the two germline ends. CDR3 in amino acids: CASSSHGPQGEGYTF. As DNA, the CDR3 is TGTGCCAGCAGTTCCCACGGGCCGCAAGGTGAGGGCTACACCTTC.

V gene TRBV7-3 combines with J gene TRBJ1-2; TRBD1 might be the D (5 bases). CDR1 and CDR2 from the germline V gene are SGHTA and FQGTGA. Trimming took off 5 bases at V and 6 bases at J, with 19 bases between the two ends. CDR3 length: 15 amino acids. The CDR3 nucleotides are TGTGCCAGCAGCCCCACCCCACGGACCAGGGATGGCTACACCTTC. Amino acid sequence: CASSPTPRTRDGYTF.

The chain is built from TRBV15 and TRBJ2-7, with 7 bases lining up with TRBD2. The CDR3 extends over 16 amino acids. Trimming took 3 bases from V and 1 from J; bases not matched to a gene: 9. Looked up from germline, CDR1 is LNHNV and CDR2 is YYDKDF (reference sequence). CDR3 protein: CATSRGVAGKSYEQYF. CDR3 sequence (DNA): TGTGCCACCAGCAGGGGTGTAGCGGGTAAATCCTACGAGCAGTACTTC.

The chain carries TRBV15 and TRBJ1-5; maybe TRBD1 (5 bases). The V end lost 2 bases, the J end lost 2 bases, and 16 bases lay between the germline ends. Germline values: CDR1 LNHNV, CDR2 YYDKDF (reference sequence). The CDR3 covers 17 residues. CDR3: CATSRIAGTSGNQPQHF. The CDR3 nucleotides read TGTGCCACCAGCAGAATCGCAGGGACCTCGGGCAATCAGCCCCAGCATTTT.

This rearrangement joins TRBV4-3 to TRBJ1-2; D unresolved. CDR3 length: 12 amino acids. V shed 4 bases and J shed 8 bases, with 11 bases lying between them. In germline, CDR1 is LGHNA, CDR2 YSLEER. This CDR3 is CASSPPEGGYTF. The CDR3 DNA reads TGCGCCAGCAGCCCCCCCGAAGGGGGCTACACCTTC.

J is TRBJ2-7 and V is TRBV6-6; D call uncertain. V was clipped by 7 bases and J by 4 bases, with 11 bases between them. The CDR3 is 12 residues long. The germline CDR1 and CDR2 sequences are MNHNY and SVGAGI (reference sequence). CDR3 coding DNA: TGTGCCAGCATATTAAAAGGGTACGAGCAGTACTTC. Amino acids: CASILKGYEQYF.

The chain couples TRBV7-3 to TRBJ1-1, with D maybe TRBD1 (5 bases). The CDR3 totals 15 residues. In germline, CDR1 is SGHTA, CDR2 FQGTGA. V lost 1 base to trimming and J lost 4 bases, with 13 bases between them. The DNA of the CDR3 is TGTGCCAGCAGCTTAATAGGGGCCGGTGCCACTGAAGCTTTCTTT. This sequence encodes CASSLIGAGATEAFF.

This chain links TRBV30 with TRBJ1-5; unclear D gene. V lost 4 bases, J lost 5 bases, and 12 bases lay in between. Germline V gene lookup returns CDR1 GTSNPN and CDR2 SVGIG (reference sequence). This CDR3 is 13 amino acids long. As DNA, the CDR3 is TGTGCCTGGAACGCCCGATGGGATCAGCCCCAGCATTTT. This gives the protein CAWNARWDQPQHF.

The chain couples TRBV10-3 to TRBJ1-3; TRBD1 might be the D (5 bases). Trimming took 4 bases from V and 0 from J, leaving 13 bases between them. The CDR3 contains 16 residues. Germline CDR1 is ENHRY and CDR2 is SYGVKD. The CDR3 here is CAISGGGLLSGNTIYF. The CDR3 nucleotides are TGTGCCATCAGTGGGGGGGGACTCCTCTCTGGAAACACCATATATTTT.

This clone was counted once. The chain carries TRBV10-2 and TRBJ2-1, with TRBD2 matching 10 bases. CDR1 WSHSY and CDR2 SAAADI come from the germline V gene. The V and J ends lost 7 bases and 5 bases, in that order; junction bases with no gene match: 8. The CDR3 is 15 amino acids. The DNA for the CDR3 is TGCGCCAGCACCATCAGCGGGGGGGAAAACAATGAGCAGTTCTTC. This codes for CASTISGGENNEQFF.

V and J are TRBV24-1 and TRBJ2-5; 9 bases are a match to TRBD2. The V gene's germline CDR1 is KGHDR and CDR2 SFDVKD. The CDR3 covers 14 residues. The V and J ends lost 4 bases and 3 bases, in that order; junction bases with no gene match: 2. The CDR3 DNA follows: TGTGCCACCAGTGAACGACTAGCGGAAGAGACCCAGTACTTC. It translates to CATSERLAEETQYF.

CDR3 amino acids: CASSVELDNTGELFF. CDR3 DNA sequence: TGTGCCAGCAGCGTAGAACTAGACAACACCGGGGAGCTGTTTTTT. The gene calls are TRBV9 and TRBJ2-2; D might be TRBD2 (5 bases). The CDR3 runs to 15 residues. Germline CDR1 is SGDLS and CDR2 is YYNGEE. Trimming removed 0 bases at V and 2 bases at J, with 8 bases between. The full variable domain, rest sourced from reference TRBV9 and TRBJ2-2, is DSGVTQTPKHLITATGQRVTLRCSPRSGDLSVYWYQQSLDQGLQFLIQYYNGEERAKGNILERFSAQQFPDLHSELNLSSLELGDSALYFCASSVELDNTGELFFGEGSRLTVL.